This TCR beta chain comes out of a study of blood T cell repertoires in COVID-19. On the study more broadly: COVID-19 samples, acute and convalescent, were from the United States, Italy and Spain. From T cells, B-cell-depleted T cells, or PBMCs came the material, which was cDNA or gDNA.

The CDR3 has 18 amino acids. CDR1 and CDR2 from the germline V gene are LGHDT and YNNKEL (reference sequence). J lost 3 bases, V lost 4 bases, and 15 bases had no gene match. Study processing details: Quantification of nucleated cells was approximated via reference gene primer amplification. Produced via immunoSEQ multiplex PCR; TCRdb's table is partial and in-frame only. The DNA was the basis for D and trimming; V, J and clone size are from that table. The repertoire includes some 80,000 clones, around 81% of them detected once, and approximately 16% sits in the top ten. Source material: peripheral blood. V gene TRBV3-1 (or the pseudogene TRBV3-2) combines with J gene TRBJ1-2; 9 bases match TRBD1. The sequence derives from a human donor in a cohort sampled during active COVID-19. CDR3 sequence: CASSRINRGLPDDYGYTF. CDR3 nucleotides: TGTGCCAGCAGCCGAATTAACAGGGGGCTTCCCGACGACTATGGCTACACCTTC.